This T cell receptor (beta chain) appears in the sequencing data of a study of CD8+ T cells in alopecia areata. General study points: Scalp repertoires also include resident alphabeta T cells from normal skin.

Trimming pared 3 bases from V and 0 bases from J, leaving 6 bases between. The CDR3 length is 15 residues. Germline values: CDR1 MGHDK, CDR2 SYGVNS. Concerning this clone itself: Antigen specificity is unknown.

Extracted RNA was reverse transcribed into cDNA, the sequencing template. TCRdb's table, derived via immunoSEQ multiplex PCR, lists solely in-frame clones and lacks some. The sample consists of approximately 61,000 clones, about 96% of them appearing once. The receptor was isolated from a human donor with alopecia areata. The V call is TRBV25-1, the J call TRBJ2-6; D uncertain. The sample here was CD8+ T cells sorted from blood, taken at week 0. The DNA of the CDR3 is TGTGCCAGCAGTGACGGGTACTCTGGGGCCAACGTCCTGACTTTC. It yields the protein CASSDGYSGANVLTF.